This TCR beta chain was captured in a study of CXCR3-negative and CXCR3-positive naive CD8 T cells. The CDR3 sequence is 15 residues long. Germline V gene sequence: CDR1 SNHLY, CDR2 FYNNEI. Study results and caveats: In cryopreserved cells, CXCR3 expression partially decreased, and fresh PBMCs were used in most assays. CXCR3-positive naive cells carried more hydrophobic TRB CDR3s than CXCR3-negative ones.

CD45RO-CCR7+CD27+CD95- was the phenotype of naive CD8+ T cells. UMI-labeled TRB cDNA libraries were prepared by 5' RACE. TCRdb processed the 5' RACE reads again and assigns one entry to each CDR3 protein, with no DNA. The sample includes some 100,000 distinct CDR3 sequences. For this clonotype: Its antigen is unidentified.

The gene calls are TRBV2 and TRBJ1-2. The specimen sequenced was naive CXCR3+ CD8+ T cells from blood. The sample's subset: CD45RO-CCR7+CD27+CD95- naive CD8+ T cells expressing CXCR3 (TNR3+). The TCR was taken from a human donor in good health. Some clones in this sample may be carry-over from other donors' samples. CDR3 amino acids: CASSEALNPYYGYTF.